The 24 T cell receptor beta chains in this list originate from one sample, sequenced in a study of PD-1 blockade in classical Hodgkin lymphoma. Profiled with immunoSEQ multiplex PCR; TCRdb holds only in-frame clones, not every one. The sample lists 30,000 to 40,000 clones; 90% to 95% were seen once. Time point here: cycle 4 day 1 (C4D1), after more than five weeks of nivolumab. After autologous stem cell transplantation all patients relapsed, and prior brentuximab vedotin exposure differed between cohorts. Using magnetic negative selection, the CD4+ T cells were separated out of thawed PBMCs. Here the sequenced sample was CD4+ T cells from blood, taken before the fourth cycle of nivolumab. The receptors come from a human donor with classical Hodgkin lymphoma.

The chain's CDR3 is CASSSEVGLAGFQETQYF. In DNA form, the CDR3 reads TGTGCCAGCAGTTCAGAGGTCGGCCTAGCGGGATTCCAAGAGACCCAGTACTTC. This rearrangement joins TRBV28 to TRBJ2-5, with 9 bases matching TRBD2. The CDR3 length is 18 residues. The junction had 13 bases not matched to a gene; V was cut back by 4 bases and J by 1 base. Germline CDR1 is MDHEN and CDR2 is SYDVKM.

The chain uses TRBV6-1 and TRBJ2-5, with TRBD1 identical over 10 bases. Germline lookup yields CDR1 MNHNS and CDR2 SASEGT. This CDR3 comprises 15 residues. Trimming at V came to 6 bases and at J to 4 bases, leaving 8 bases not matched to a gene. The DNA of the CDR3 is TGTGCCAGCAGGCGACAGGGGGCGCCGGGAGAGACCCAGTACTTC. Residues: CASRRQGAPGETQYF.

This chain uses TRBV29-1 with TRBJ2-7; possibly TRBD2 for D (6 bases). CDR1 is SQVTM and CDR2 is ANQGSEA in the germline V gene. This CDR3 is 17 amino acids long. V was trimmed by 6 bases and J by 4 bases, leaving 28 bases between them. CDR3 sequence: CSVQRPSTRARGYEQYF. DNA for the CDR3: TGCAGCGTCCAAAGACCCTCGACTAGGGCCCGCGGATACGAGCAGTACTTC.

The chain joins TRBV19 to TRBJ2-7; D gene uncertain. CDR3 length: 13 amino acids. From germline, CDR1 is LNHDA and CDR2 SQIVND (reference sequence). Between the trimmed V and J ends, which lost 3 bases and 6 bases, there was a span of 12 bases. CDR3 region: CASSIGDRSEQYF. The CDR3 nucleotides read TGTGCCAGTAGTATTGGGGATCGAAGCGAGCAGTACTTC.

The rearrangement joins TRBV6-5 to TRBJ2-1; D possibly corresponds to TRBD1 (5 bases). In germline, CDR1 is MNHEY, CDR2 SVGAGI. V was cut by 5 bases and J by 10 bases, with 12 bases left in between. The CDR3 runs 12 residues. The CDR3 sequence: CASSRRVGEQFF. DNA for the CDR3: TGTGCCAGCAGTCGCAGGGTTGGCGAGCAGTTCTTC.

J is TRBJ2-7 and V is TRBV19, with 8 bases that match TRBD1. The CDR3 extends over 15 amino acids. Germline trimming cut 5 bases from V and 3 bases from J; bases unmatched to any gene: 9. Looked up from germline, CDR1 is LNHDA and CDR2 is SQIVND (reference sequence). The chain's CDR3 is CASSVHSRGLYEQYF. CDR3 coding DNA: TGTGCCAGTAGTGTGCATAGCAGGGGGCTCTACGAGCAGTACTTC.

This clone occurred once. The chain carries TRBV7-2 and TRBJ1-2; 9 nucleotides align to TRBD1. The J segment lost 6 bases and the V segment lost 0 bases, leaving 5 bases of the junction unmatched. The length of the CDR3 is 15 residues. CDR1 and CDR2 from the germline V gene are SGHTA and FQGNSA. CDR3 loop: CASSLASRQGDGYTF. The DNA of the CDR3 is TGTGCCAGCAGCTTAGCTAGCAGACAGGGGGATGGCTACACCTTC.

The chain carries TRBV4-1 and TRBJ2-7; D is undetermined. Trimming left V 0 bases short and J 2 bases short, with 20 bases between. This CDR3 contains 18 residues. CDR1 is MGHRA and CDR2 is YSYEKL in the germline V gene. This chain's CDR3 is CASSQDSYSPRLPYEQYF. The CDR3 bases are TGCGCCAGCAGCCAAGATAGTTACTCCCCTAGGCTCCCCTACGAGCAGTACTTC.

This clone turned up a few times. The CDR3 DNA reads TGTGCCAGCAGTGCGGTGGGTGCTGAAGCTTTCTTT. Translating gives CASSAVGAEAFF. V gene TRBV6-1 combines with J gene TRBJ1-1; no definite D call. CDR3 length equals 12 residues. Trimming pared 4 bases from V and 6 bases from J, leaving 9 bases between. Per germline, CDR1 MNHNS and CDR2 SASEGT.

The V call is TRBV28, the J call TRBJ2-3; tentative D call: TRBD2 (5 bases). Germline V gene sequence: CDR1 MDHEN, CDR2 SYDVKM. The CDR3 consists of 15 residues. Between the trimmed V and J ends, which lost 5 bases and 2 bases, there was a span of 14 bases. CDR3 loop: CASSPAVGVTDTQYF. The CDR3, as DNA: TGTGCCAGCAGTCCAGCGGTAGGAGTCACAGATACGCAGTATTTT.

The chain couples TRBV5-4 to TRBJ2-4; 7 positions match TRBD2. V trimming: 4 bases; J trimming: 2 bases; junction bases outside the gene matches: 3. Germline V gives CDR1 SGHNT, CDR2 YYREEE (reference sequence). The CDR3 contains 14 residues. The CDR3 coding sequence is TGTGCCAGCAGCACAGCGGGAACCAAAAACATTCAGTACTTC. Protein sequence: CASSTAGTKNIQYF.

The V call is TRBV2, the J call TRBJ2-2, with D hard to call. V gave up 5 bases and J gave up 0 bases, with 10 bases separating them. CDR3 length equals 15 residues. CDR1 and CDR2 (germline): SNHLY, FYNNEI. The CDR3 spells CASSRTPPNTGELFF. In nucleotides, the CDR3 is TGTGCCAGCAGTCGGACGCCACCGAACACCGGGGAGCTGTTTTTT.

The chain carries TRBV6-5 and TRBJ2-5, with TRBD1 as a possible D gene (5 bases). This CDR3 has 14 residues. V lost 0 bases, J lost 1 base, and 6 bases lay in between. The germline V gene has CDR1 MNHEY and CDR2 SVGAGI. Here the CDR3 reads CASSYSTAQETQYF. CDR3 coding DNA: TGTGCCAGCAGTTACTCGACAGCCCAAGAGACCCAGTACTTC.

Of note for this clone: Compared with germline, one end of the junction differs, possibly owing to a read error. The V call is TRBV7-7, the J call TRBJ2-5; 11 bases map to TRBD2. In germline, CDR1 is SSHAT, CDR2 FNYEAQ (reference sequence). This CDR3 spans 15 amino acids. CDR3 region: CASSLGLAGGETQYF. In nucleotides, the CDR3 is TGTGCTAGCAGCTTAGGGCTAGCGGGAGGAGAGACCCAGTACTTC. The full variable domain, rest sourced from reference TRBV7-7 and TRBJ2-5, is GAGVSQSPRYKVTKRGQDVTLRCDPISSHATLYWYQQALGQGPEFLTYFNYEAQPDKSGLPSDRFSAERPEGSISTLTIQRTEQRDSAMYRCASSLGLAGGETQYFGPGTRLLVL.

The rearrangement uses TRBV2 and TRBJ1-1; D is unresolved. This CDR3 is 14 amino acids long. From germline, CDR1 is SNHLY and CDR2 FYNNEI. V was trimmed by 4 bases and J by 1 base, leaving 10 bases between them. In DNA form, the CDR3 reads TGTGCCAGCAGTGTGTATCGCCCGAACACTGAAGCTTTCTTT. This codes for CASSVYRPNTEAFF.

The chain carries TRBV5-1 and TRBJ1-3; D is unclear. Germline CDR1 reads SGHRS; CDR2 reads YFSETQ. V was cut by 0 bases and J by 6 bases, with 10 bases left in between. This CDR3 has 14 residues. For the CDR3, the DNA is TGCGCCAGCAGCTTGGAAGGGCTGGAAAACACCATATATTTT. It encodes CASSLEGLENTIYF.

This clone was detected once. The chain has TRBV27 and TRBJ1-1; D is uncertain. Germline loops: CDR1 MNHEY, CDR2 SMNVEV (reference sequence). The V end lost 4 bases, the J end lost 1 base, and 13 bases lay between the germline ends. CDR3 length: 15 amino acids. CDR3 coding DNA: TGTGCCAGCAGTTCCGCGGGAAACGGGAACACTGAAGCTTTCTTT. This codes for CASSSAGNGNTEAFF.

This rearrangement joins TRBV2 to TRBJ1-6, with TRBD1 as a possible D gene (5 bases). This CDR3 spans 14 amino acids. Germline V lookup: CDR1 SNHLY, CDR2 FYNNEI. Trimming stripped 8 bases from V and 9 bases from J, with 17 bases between. The CDR3 nucleotides are TGTGCCAGCCTTTTTAGACAGCCGGGTTCACCCCTCCACTTT. This translates into CASLFRQPGSPLHF. The full variable domain, its missing parts supplied by reference TRBV2 and TRBJ1-6, is EPEVTQTPSHQVTQMGQEVILRCVPISNHLYFYWYRQILGQKVEFLVSFYNNEISEKSEIFDDQFSVERPDGSNFTLKIRSTKLEDSAMYFCASLFRQPGSPLHFGNGTRLTVT.

The chain links TRBV2 to TRBJ2-5; D is undetermined. Between the trimmed V and J ends, which lost 10 bases and 7 bases, there was a span of 19 bases. Per the germline V gene, CDR1 is SNHLY and CDR2 is FYNNEI. The CDR3 is 13 residues long. CDR3 residues: CATNVVPSGTQYF. CDR3 bases: TGTGCCACCAATGTGGTACCTTCAGGGACCCAGTACTTC.

This clone was picked up one time. The chain has TRBV10-3 and TRBJ2-7, with D uncertain. V dropped 6 bases and J dropped 1 base, with 4 bases sitting between them. The V gene's germline CDR1 is ENHRY and CDR2 SYGVKD. The CDR3 runs 11 residues. The CDR3 DNA reads as TGTGCCATCAGCACATCCTACGAGCAGTACTTC. This encodes CAISTSYEQYF.

This clone was seen only a few times. The rearrangement links TRBV19 to TRBJ1-5; TRBD1 matches 9 bases. Per germline, CDR1 LNHDA and CDR2 SQIVND (reference sequence). This CDR3 comprises 15 residues. Trimming at V came to 4 bases and at J to 6 bases, leaving 7 bases not matched to a gene. The CDR3 sequence: CASSTQGAGGQPQHF. In nucleotides, the CDR3 is TGTGCCAGTAGTACACAGGGGGCGGGGGGTCAGCCCCAGCATTTT. Filled out from reference TRBV19 and TRBJ1-5, the complete variable domain reads DGGITQSPKYLFRKEGQNVTLSCEQNLNHDAMYWYRQDPGQGLRLIYYSQIVNDFQKGDIAEGYSVSREKKESFPLTVTSAQKNPTAFYLCASSTQGAGGQPQHFGDGTRLSIL.

This chain links TRBV5-4 with TRBJ2-5; D possibly corresponds to TRBD1 (6 bases). Looked up from germline, CDR1 is SGHNT and CDR2 is YYREEE (reference sequence). CDR3 size: 14 residues. V lost 4 bases to trimming and J lost 2 bases, with 12 bases between them. This CDR3 reads CASSLPDRQETQYF. CDR3 in DNA: TGTGCCAGCAGCCTCCCTGACAGGCAAGAGACCCAGTACTTC. Complete variable domain (other parts from reference TRBV5-4 and TRBJ2-5): ETGVTQSPTHLIKTRGQQVTLRCSSQSGHNTVSWYQQALGQGPQFIFQYYREEENGRGNFPPRFSGLQFPNYSSELNVNALELDDSALYLCASSLPDRQETQYFGPGTRLLVL.

The V and J genes are TRBV25-1 and TRBJ1-1; possibly TRBD1 for D (6 bases). This CDR3 spans 14 amino acids. Trimming cost V 6 bases and J 7 bases, with 18 bases left between them. Germline CDR1 is MGHDK and CDR2 is SYGVNS. The chain's CDR3 is CASRRQDQNLEAFF. DNA of the CDR3: TGTGCCAGCAGACGACAGGACCAGAACCTTGAAGCTTTCTTT.

The chain couples TRBV5-1 to TRBJ2-2; TRBD2 aligns across 8 bases. Germline values: CDR1 SGHRS, CDR2 YFSETQ. With V trimmed by 2 bases and J by 1 base, 1 base remained unmatched. CDR3 length: 15 residues. For the CDR3, the DNA is TGCGCCAGCAGCTTCAGCGGGGGGAACACCGGGGAGCTGTTTTTT. Amino acid sequence: CASSFSGGNTGELFF.